The 15 T cell receptor beta chains below all came from one sample that was sequenced in a study of blood T cell repertoires in COVID-19. Repertoires were generated with immunoSEQ multiplex PCR, while TCRdb's copy carries only in-frame clones and drops some. The data contain 130,000 to 150,000 clones, about 88% of them singletons. Source material: peripheral blood. The receptors originated from a human donor with acute or convalescent COVID-19. The donor label of this sample is uncertain.

The chain recombines TRBV10-3 with TRBJ2-1, with TRBD2 matching 8 bases. The CDR3 consists of 15 residues. The germline V gene has CDR1 ENHRY and CDR2 SYGVKD. V shed 2 bases and J 10 bases; nucleotides not matched to a gene: 10. The CDR3 coding sequence is TGTGCCATCAGTGAGGGACAGCGGGAGTTGAGGGAGCAGTTCTTC. Translated, it gives CAISEGQRELREQFF.

The rearrangement uses TRBV5-5 and TRBJ2-5; D perhaps matches TRBD2 (7 bases). Germline V gives CDR1 SGHKS, CDR2 YYEKEE (reference sequence). CDR3 length: 14 amino acids. Trimming took 6 bases from V and 1 from J, leaving 13 bases between them. The CDR3 nucleotides are TGTGCCAGCAAAGGGGGGGGTGCCCAAGAGACCCAGTACTTC. Residues: CASKGGGAQETQYF.

With regard to this clone: An end of the junction does not agree with germline; a read error may underlie this. V and J are TRBV11-2 and TRBJ2-5, with 7 bases matching TRBD1. Germline V gene sequence: CDR1 SGHAT, CDR2 FQNNGV. There are 15 residues in the CDR3. The CDR3 spells CASSSRTGTQEAQYF. DNA of the CDR3: TGTGCCAGCAGCTCTCGGACAGGAACGCAAGAGGCCCAGTACTTC. Combining the CDR3 with reference TRBV11-2 and TRBJ2-5 gives the whole variable domain EAGVAQSPRYKIIEKRQSVAFWCNPISGHATLYWYQQILGQGPKLLIQFQNNGVVDDSQLPKDRFSAERLKGVDSTLKIQPAKLEDSAVYLCASSSRTGTQEAQYFGPGTRLLVL.

The chain couples TRBV19 to TRBJ1-6, with D possibly TRBD1 on 6 matching bases. In germline, CDR1 is LNHDA, CDR2 SQIVND (reference sequence). V was trimmed by 4 bases and J by 8 bases, leaving 18 bases between them. CDR3 length equals 16 residues. The CDR3 region has the DNA TGTGCCAGTAGTAGATCCGAGACGCCAGGGGATTCACCCCTCCACTTT. It is translated as CASSRSETPGDSPLHF.

The chain combines TRBV6-5 with TRBJ1-2, with D perhaps TRBD1 (5 bases). CDR1 MNHEY and CDR2 SVGAGI come from the germline V gene. There are 16 residues in the CDR3. V dropped 0 bases and J dropped 4 bases, with 15 bases sitting between them. CDR3 sequence reads: CASSYSSQGRAYGYTF. The CDR3 DNA sequence: TGTGCCAGCAGTTACTCGAGTCAGGGCAGGGCCTATGGCTACACCTTC.

The rearrangement uses TRBV21-1 and TRBJ1-1; the D call TRBD1 from the table was never checked on the DNA. TRBV21-1 is tagged as a pseudogene. The CDR3 has 12 amino acids. CDR3 sequence (DNA): TGTGCCAGCAGGTGGCAGGGGCCTGAAGCTTTCTTT. It yields the protein CASRWQGPEAFF.

The chain carries TRBV19 and TRBJ1-6; no firm D call. This CDR3 has 14 residues. The V end lost 5 bases, the J end lost 8 bases, and 13 bases lay between the germline ends. CDR1 is LNHDA, CDR2 SQIVND, per germline (reference sequence). The CDR3 sequence is CASSFATNYSPLHF. CDR3 DNA sequence: TGTGCCAGTAGTTTCGCGACAAACTATTCACCCCTCCACTTT.

Only a few counts were recorded for this clone. The V and J genes are TRBV18 and TRBJ2-2; D is possibly TRBD1 (6 bases). Germline values: CDR1 KGHSH, CDR2 LQKENI. CDR3 length: 19 amino acids. V was pared by 3 bases and J by 2 bases, with 22 bases between. This chain's CDR3 is CASSPPGQGYGGNTGELFF. The CDR3 DNA reads as TGTGCCAGCTCACCCCCGGGACAAGGGTACGGTGGAAACACCGGGGAGCTGTTTTTT.

CDR3 sequence (DNA): TGTGCCAGCAGCGACCCCGGACTAGCGGGGGGAACAGATACGCAGTATTTT. Translation: CASSDPGLAGGTDTQYF. The V and J genes are TRBV7-2 and TRBJ2-3; 14 nucleotides agree with TRBD2. Germline CDR1 is SGHTA and CDR2 is FQGNSA. The CDR3 is 17 amino acids. V lost 5 bases, J lost 3 bases, and 7 bases stayed unmatched.

V is TRBV18 and J is TRBJ1-4; D not certain. The germline V and J ends were trimmed by 4 bases and 0 bases, with 9 bases remaining between them. Germline V gene sequence: CDR1 KGHSH, CDR2 LQKENI. This CDR3 is 15 amino acids long. DNA for the CDR3: TGTGCCAGCTCACGTACGGTGCCAACTAATGAAAAACTGTTTTTT. The encoded protein is CASSRTVPTNEKLFF. Filled out from reference TRBV18 and TRBJ1-4, the complete variable domain reads NAGVMQNPRHLVRRRGQEARLRCSPMKGHSHVYWYRQLPEEGLKFMVYLQKENIIDESGMPKERFSAEFPKEGPSILRIQQVVRGDSAAYFCASSRTVPTNEKLFFGSGTQLSVL.

This clone occurred a few times. The chain combines TRBV20-1 with TRBJ1-5; D gene unclear. This CDR3 comprises 13 residues. Germline assignment: CDR1 DFQATT and CDR2 SNEGSKA (reference sequence). V was shortened by 3 bases and J by 2 bases, with 8 bases between the two germline ends. The CDR3 nucleotides read TGCAGTGCTAGTGACCCCGGCAATCAGCCCCAGCATTTT. Protein: CSASDPGNQPQHF.

The rearrangement uses TRBV19 and TRBJ1-5, with D possibly matching TRBD1 (6 bases). The V gene's germline CDR1 is LNHDA and CDR2 SQIVND (reference sequence). Trimming pared 3 bases from V and 0 bases from J, leaving 12 bases between. This CDR3 spans 16 amino acids. Written as DNA, the CDR3 is TGTGCCAGTAGTATTCGCAGGGGCGATAGCAATCAGCCCCAGCATTTT. This encodes CASSIRRGDSNQPQHF.

The chain links TRBV28 to TRBJ1-5; weak D call: TRBD1 (5 bases). The germline V gene encodes CDR1 MDHEN and CDR2 SYDVKM. This CDR3 contains 14 residues. V was cut by 6 bases and J by 3 bases, with 12 bases left in between. The CDR3 DNA reads as TGTGCCAGCAGATCCGGGACTCTCAATCAGCCCCAGCATTTT. It translates to CASRSGTLNQPQHF.

The CDR3 DNA follows: TGTGCCAGCAGCGTAGGGCTAGCGGGGGGTATAGGAATCGCAGATACGCAGTATTTT. Its translation is CASSVGLAGGIGIADTQYF. The chain links TRBV9 to TRBJ2-3; 11 nucleotides line up with TRBD2. J gave up 4 bases and V 0 bases, and 13 bases lay outside the gene matches. The germline CDR1 and CDR2 sequences are SGDLS and YYNGEE. This CDR3 has 19 amino acids.

This clone was detected only once. The CDR3 loop reads CASSPPTGRWDNQPQHF. CDR3 DNA: TGTGCCAGCTCACCACCGACAGGGAGGTGGGATAATCAGCCCCAGCATTTT. The V gene is TRBV18, the J gene TRBJ1-5; 7 positions agree with TRBD1. There are 17 residues in the CDR3. Germline V gene sequence: CDR1 KGHSH, CDR2 LQKENI. The junction had 9 bases not matched to a gene; V was cut back by 0 bases and J by 4 bases.